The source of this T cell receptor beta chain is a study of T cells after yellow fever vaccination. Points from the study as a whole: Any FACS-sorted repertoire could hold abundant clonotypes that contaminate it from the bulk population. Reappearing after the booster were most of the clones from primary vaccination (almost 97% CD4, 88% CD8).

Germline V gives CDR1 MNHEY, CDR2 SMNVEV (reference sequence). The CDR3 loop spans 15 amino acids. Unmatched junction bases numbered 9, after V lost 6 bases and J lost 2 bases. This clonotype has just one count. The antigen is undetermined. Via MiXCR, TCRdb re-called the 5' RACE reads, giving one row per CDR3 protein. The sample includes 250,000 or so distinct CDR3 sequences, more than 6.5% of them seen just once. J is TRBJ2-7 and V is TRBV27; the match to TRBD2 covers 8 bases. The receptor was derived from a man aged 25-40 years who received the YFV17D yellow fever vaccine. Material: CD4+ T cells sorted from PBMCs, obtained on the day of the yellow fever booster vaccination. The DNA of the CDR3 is TGTGCCAGCAGCCACGCGGGAGGACCCGCCTACGAGCAGTACTTC. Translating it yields CASSHAGGPAYEQYF.